One sample yielded the 11 T cell receptor beta chains listed below, sequenced in a study of OX40 agonist ivuxolimab in advanced cancers. Profiled with immunoSEQ multiplex PCR; TCRdb holds only in-frame clones, not every one. This sample carries some 57,000 clones, about 90% of them seen once, and the ten largest clones take around 5.8%. Sequencing used CD4+ or CD8+ T cells sorted from blood, obtained in a trial of the OX40 agonist ivuxolimab. These receptor sequences come from an adult with an advanced solid tumor such as melanoma, head and neck, liver or kidney cancer.

This chain joins TRBV28 and TRBJ1-3, with D tentatively TRBD1 (5 bases). Germline CDR1 is MDHEN and CDR2 is SYDVKM. The CDR3 length is 13 residues. V lost 8 bases, J lost 2 bases, and 10 bases lay in between. The CDR3 DNA sequence: TGTGCCAGCTCCGGGGGGGCTGGAAACACCATATATTTT. This gives the protein CASSGGAGNTIYF.

The chain combines TRBV19 with TRBJ1-5; D is unresolved. V gave up 2 bases and J gave up 0 bases, with 8 bases separating them. This CDR3 is 15 amino acids long. Germline V gives CDR1 LNHDA, CDR2 SQIVND (reference sequence). CDR3 sequence: CASSIQFDSNQPQHF. In nucleotides, the CDR3 is TGTGCCAGTAGTATACAGTTCGATAGCAATCAGCCCCAGCATTTT.

V is TRBV18 and J is TRBJ1-1; TRBD1 is a possible D gene (6 bases). Per germline, CDR1 KGHSH and CDR2 LQKENI. The CDR3 has 13 residues. Deletions cut 2 bases from V and 6 bases from J, with 10 bases between. The chain's CDR3 is CASSPNRDAEAFF. Here the CDR3 DNA reads TGTGCCAGCTCACCAAACAGGGACGCTGAAGCTTTCTTT.

The V call is TRBV5-5, the J call TRBJ1-5, with D maybe TRBD1 (5 bases). Germline V gene data show CDR1 as SGHKS and CDR2 as YYEKEE (reference sequence). This CDR3 is 15 amino acids long. Trimming cost V 0 bases and J 2 bases, with 9 bases left between them. CDR3 DNA sequence: TGTGCCAGCAGCTTGGATGGGGGAGGCAATCAGCCCCAGCATTTT. Translated: CASSLDGGGNQPQHF.

V usage is TRBV4-2 and J usage is TRBJ1-3; D is ambiguous. This CDR3 has 15 residues. Germline CDR1 and CDR2: LGHNA and YNFKEQ. Trimming left V 3 bases short and J 0 bases short, with 9 bases between. Written as DNA, the CDR3 is TGTGCCAGCAGCCACCAGGATTCCTCTGGAAACACCATATATTTT. It specifies CASSHQDSSGNTIYF.

CDR3 DNA sequence: TGCGCCAGCAACCCGACTAGCGGCACAGATACGCAGTATTTT. Its translation: CASNPTSGTDTQYF. The V and J genes are TRBV5-1 and TRBJ2-3; 8 positions match TRBD2. This CDR3 contains 14 residues. Germline V gene sequence: CDR1 SGHRS, CDR2 YFSETQ. The junction had 4 bases not matched to a gene; V was cut back by 6 bases and J by 1 base.

About this clone: Its ends do not fully match the called genes, so a read error is possible. The chain couples TRBV28 to TRBJ2-1, with D possibly TRBD1 on 6 matching bases. This CDR3 is built from 13 residues. The germline CDR1 and CDR2 sequences are MDHEN and SYDVKM. CDR3 sequence: CASTKDRIRDWIF. Here the CDR3 DNA reads TGTGCCAGCACAAAAGACAGGATCCGGGATTGGATCTTC.

This rearrangement joins TRBV5-1 to TRBJ2-3; D might be TRBD2 (5 bases). The CDR3 is 14 residues long. V dropped 5 bases and J dropped 4 bases, with 14 bases sitting between them. In germline, CDR1 is SGHRS, CDR2 YFSETQ. CDR3 amino acids: CASREERVADTQYF. CDR3 sequence (DNA): TGCGCCAGCAGGGAGGAAAGGGTAGCAGATACGCAGTATTTT.

In this sample, this clone turned up a few times. The chain has TRBV19 and TRBJ2-5, with 9 bases fitting TRBD1. CDR1 and CDR2 (germline): LNHDA, SQIVND (reference sequence). The CDR3 is made up of 15 amino acids. The trim removed 5 bases at V and 7 bases at J, leaving 11 bases unmatched. CDR3 in amino acids: CASSPPGQGGWTQYF. For the CDR3, the DNA is TGTGCCAGTAGTCCACCGGGACAGGGAGGGTGGACCCAGTACTTC.

This sequence joins TRBV6-5 and TRBJ1-2, with D perhaps matching TRBD1 (6 bases). V was clipped by 5 bases and J by 6 bases, with 13 bases between them. Looked up from germline, CDR1 is MNHEY and CDR2 is SVGAGI. The CDR3 extends over 13 amino acids. The chain's CDR3 is CASSRLNRDGYTF. The CDR3 coding sequence is TGTGCCAGCAGTCGCTTAAACAGGGATGGCTACACCTTC.

This clone was seen once. The chain has TRBV5-1 and TRBJ2-7; the D gene is possibly TRBD1 (5 bases). Germline lookup yields CDR1 SGHRS and CDR2 YFSETQ. V dropped 0 bases and J dropped 2 bases, with 15 bases sitting between them. The CDR3 loop spans 16 amino acids. CDR3: CASSLVGQGTAYEQYF. The CDR3 bases are TGCGCCAGCAGCTTGGTAGGGCAGGGTACGGCCTACGAGCAGTACTTC.